What follows are 4 T cell receptor beta chains derived from one specimen sequenced in a study of OX40 agonist ivuxolimab in advanced cancers. Clones were read by immunoSEQ multiplex PCR, and TCRdb kept only the in-frame ones, dropping some. This table holds 50,000 to 65,000 clones, 80% to 90% found once. The sample was CD4+ or CD8+ T cells sorted from blood, taken in a trial of the OX40 agonist ivuxolimab. Receptors originate from an adult with an advanced solid tumor such as melanoma, head and neck, liver or kidney cancer.

The chain combines TRBV18 with TRBJ2-2, with D uncertain. From germline, CDR1 is KGHSH and CDR2 LQKENI. Trimming cost V 3 bases and J 2 bases, with 10 bases left between them. CDR3 length: 15 residues. The CDR3 DNA follows: TGTGCCAGCTCACCGGTACTGGCAAACACCGGGGAGCTGTTTTTT. Encoded protein: CASSPVLANTGELFF. The variable domain in full, with the rest retrieved from reference TRBV18 and TRBJ2-2, is NAGVMQNPRHLVRRRGQEARLRCSPMKGHSHVYWYRQLPEEGLKFMVYLQKENIIDESGMPKERFSAEFPKEGPSILRIQQVVRGDSAAYFCASSPVLANTGELFFGEGSRLTVL.

This chain links TRBV19 with TRBJ2-5, with 12 bases that match TRBD1. V gave up 6 bases and J gave up 5 bases; unmatched junction bases: 4. This CDR3 is built from 14 residues. Per germline, CDR1 LNHDA and CDR2 SQIVND (reference sequence). The CDR3 is CASRGQGARETQYF. The CDR3 nucleotides read TGTGCCAGTAGGGGACAGGGGGCAAGGGAGACCCAGTACTTC.

This chain joins TRBV14 and TRBJ2-5, with 9 bases identical to TRBD2. J gave up 5 bases and V 4 bases, and 5 bases lay outside the gene matches. Germline values: CDR1 SGHDN, CDR2 FVKESK. This CDR3 is built from 14 residues. Here the CDR3 reads CASSPLAGLETQYF. CDR3 DNA sequence: TGTGCCAGCAGCCCTCTAGCGGGACTGGAGACCCAGTACTTC.

The rearrangement joins TRBV5-1 to TRBJ1-1, with TRBD1 identical over 7 bases. J lost 0 bases, V lost 4 bases, and 0 bases had no gene match. CDR3 length: 13 amino acids. Per the germline V gene, CDR1 is SGHRS and CDR2 is YFSETQ. CDR3 protein: CASSQGVNTEAFF. The DNA for the CDR3 is TGCGCCAGCAGCCAGGGGGTGAACACTGAAGCTTTCTTT.